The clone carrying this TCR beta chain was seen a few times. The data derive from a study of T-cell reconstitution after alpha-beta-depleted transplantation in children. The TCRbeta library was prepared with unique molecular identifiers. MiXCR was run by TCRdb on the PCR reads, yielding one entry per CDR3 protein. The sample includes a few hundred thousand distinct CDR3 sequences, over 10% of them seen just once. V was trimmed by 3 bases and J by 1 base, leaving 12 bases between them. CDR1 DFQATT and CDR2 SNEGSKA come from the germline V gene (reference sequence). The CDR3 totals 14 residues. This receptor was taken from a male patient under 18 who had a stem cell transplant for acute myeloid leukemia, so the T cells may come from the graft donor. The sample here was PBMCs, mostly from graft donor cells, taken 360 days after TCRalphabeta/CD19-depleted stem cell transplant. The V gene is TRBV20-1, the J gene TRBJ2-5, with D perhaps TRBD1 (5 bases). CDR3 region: CSASYPGPQETQYF. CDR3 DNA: TGCAGTGCTAGTTACCCAGGGCCCCAAGAGACCCAGTACTTC.